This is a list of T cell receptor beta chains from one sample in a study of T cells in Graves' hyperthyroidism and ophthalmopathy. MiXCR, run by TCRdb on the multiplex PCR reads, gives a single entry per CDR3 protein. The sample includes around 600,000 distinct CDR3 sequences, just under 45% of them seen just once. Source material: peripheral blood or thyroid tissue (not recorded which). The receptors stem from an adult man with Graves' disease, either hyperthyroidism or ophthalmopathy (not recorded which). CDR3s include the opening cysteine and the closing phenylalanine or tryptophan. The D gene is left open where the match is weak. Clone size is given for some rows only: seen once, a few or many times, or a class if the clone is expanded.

CDR3 DNA: TGTGCCAGCAGCTTAGGGGGTCCTCGAGGAGAAAAACTGTTTTTT
CDR3 protein: CASSLGGPRGEKLFF
D gene: -
J gene: TRBJ1-4
clone size: -
V gene: TRBV7-2

CDR3 DNA: TGCAGTGCTAGGGCAGACACCCTTTACGAGCAGTACTTC
CDR3 protein: CSARADTLYEQYF
D gene: -
J gene: TRBJ2-7
clone size: few
V gene: TRBV20-1

CDR3 DNA: TGTGCCAGTAGTACCGCAGGGGAAAATTCACCCCTCCACTTT
CDR3 protein: CASSTAGENSPLHF
D gene: -
J gene: TRBJ1-6
clone size: once
V gene: TRBV7-2

CDR3 DNA: TGTGCCAGCAGCCTTGTCCCCGACGCAGACAATCAGCCCCAGCATTTT
CDR3 protein: CASSLVPDADNQPQHF
D gene: -
J gene: TRBJ1-5
clone size: many
V gene: TRBV12-3/TRBV12-4

CDR3 DNA: TGCGCCAGCAGCGGGGGACGGACAGGGAGCTATGGCTACACCTTC
CDR3 protein: CASSGGRTGSYGYTF
D gene: TRBD1
J gene: TRBJ1-2
clone size: many
V gene: TRBV25-1

CDR3 DNA: TGTGCCAGCAGCTTGACAGGGGGGGAGACCCAGTACTTC
CDR3 protein: CASSLTGGETQYF
D gene: TRBD1
J gene: TRBJ2-5
clone size: many
V gene: TRBV7-2

CDR3 DNA: TGTGCCAGCAGTTTAGTGGCGGCCACTGAAGCTTTCTTT
CDR3 protein: CASSLVAATEAFF
D gene: -
J gene: TRBJ1-1
clone size: few
V gene: TRBV12-3/TRBV12-4

CDR3 DNA: TGTGCCAGCAGCTTAGTTGGACCAGGAGGTCAGCCCCAGCATTTT
CDR3 protein: CASSLVGPGGQPQHF
D gene: -
J gene: TRBJ1-5
clone size: few
V gene: TRBV11-1

CDR3 DNA: TGTGCCAGCGACGCCCCACAGAGCTCTGGAAACACCATATATTTT
CDR3 protein: CASDAPQSSGNTIYF
D gene: -
J gene: TRBJ1-3
clone size: -
V gene: TRBV14

CDR3 DNA: TGTGCCATCAGCCAAAACCCTAGCGGGGACGAGCAGTACTTC
CDR3 protein: CAISQNPSGDEQYF
D gene: TRBD2
J gene: TRBJ2-7
clone size: once
V gene: TRBV10-3

CDR3 DNA: TGTGCCACCAGTGATTTTAAGACAGCTGAAGCTTTCTTT
CDR3 protein: CATSDFKTAEAFF
D gene: -
J gene: TRBJ1-1
clone size: many
V gene: TRBV24-1

CDR3 DNA: TGTGCCAGCAGCTTGGAAGCCCCTTCTCACAGGGGGCGCCCGGGGAAACTGTTTTTT
CDR3 protein: CASSLEAPSHRGRPGKLFF
D gene: TRBD1
J gene: TRBJ1-4
clone size: once
V gene: TRBV5-4

CDR3 DNA: TGCAGCGTGCTGGGGGGGACCACCGGGGAGCTGTTTTTT
CDR3 protein: CSVLGGTTGELFF
D gene: TRBD2
J gene: TRBJ2-2
clone size: once
V gene: TRBV29-1

CDR3 DNA: TGTGCCAGCAGGGGGGGTTGGGGCCTTAACACTGAAGCTTTCTTT
CDR3 protein: CASRGGWGLNTEAFF
D gene: -
J gene: TRBJ1-1
clone size: -
V gene: TRBV25-1

CDR3 DNA: TGTGCCAGCAGCTCGGCCGACAGAATCTATAATTCACCCCTCCACTTT
CDR3 protein: CASSSADRIYNSPLHF
D gene: -
J gene: TRBJ1-6
clone size: few
V gene: TRBV7-9

CDR3 DNA: TGTGCCAGCAGTACGACAGGGGAAACTGAAGCTTTCTTT
CDR3 protein: CASSTTGETEAFF
D gene: TRBD1
J gene: TRBJ1-1
clone size: many
V gene: TRBV6-5

CDR3 DNA: TGTGCCAGCAGCTTGGCAGGGACAAACGCACCCCTCCACTTT
CDR3 protein: CASSLAGTNAPLHF
D gene: -
J gene: TRBJ1-6
clone size: many
V gene: TRBV5-6

CDR3 DNA: TGTGCCAGCAGCCGCGTCGAAGGGGGCACTGAAGCTTTCTTT
CDR3 protein: CASSRVEGGTEAFF
D gene: -
J gene: TRBJ1-1
clone size: -
V gene: TRBV7-9

CDR3 DNA: TGTGCCAGCAGCTTAGACAACAGGGGGCTGTACGAGCAGTACTTC
CDR3 protein: CASSLDNRGLYEQYF
D gene: TRBD1
J gene: TRBJ2-7
clone size: -
V gene: TRBV7-2

CDR3 DNA: TGTGCCAGCAGCCCCTTGGGGGTGGGGTCCACTGAAGCTTTCTTT
CDR3 protein: CASSPLGVGSTEAFF
D gene: -
J gene: TRBJ1-1
clone size: -
V gene: TRBV12-3/TRBV12-4

CDR3 DNA: TGTGCCAGCAGTGCGGTTGGAGTCTTCTCTGGAAACACCATATATTTT
CDR3 protein: CASSAVGVFSGNTIYF
D gene: -
J gene: TRBJ1-3
clone size: -
V gene: TRBV6-1

CDR3 DNA: TGCAGCGTTGCAGAGGGTGGAGATACGCAGTATTTT
CDR3 protein: CSVAEGGDTQYF
D gene: -
J gene: TRBJ2-3
clone size: -
V gene: TRBV29-1

CDR3 DNA: TGCAGCGCCAGACAGGGAATCCTGGGCACTGAAGCTTTCTTT
CDR3 protein: CSARQGILGTEAFF
D gene: TRBD1
J gene: TRBJ1-1
clone size: many
V gene: TRBV29-1

CDR3 DNA: TGTGCCAGCAGCCCCCGACAGGGGTACTCCTACGGGCAGTACTTC
CDR3 protein: CASSPRQGYSYGQYF
D gene: TRBD1
J gene: TRBJ2-7
clone size: -
V gene: TRBV7-6